The entry below describes one T cell receptor (beta chain). Its antigen remains unknown. The data originate from a study of shared clonotypes between healthy human individuals. Study observations and caveats: Genetic and exposure-history diversity was limited by the few donors.

Memory CD4+ cells were the fraction left after CD45RA+ naive selection. Only in-frame clones appear in the TCRdb table, and some are missing; sequencing was by immunoSEQ multiplex PCR. The data show over a million clones, with approximately 96% seen just once and 1.2% held by the top ten. The TCR was taken from a man under 40 in good health. Sequencing was performed on naive CD4+ T cells sorted from blood. Specified subset: CD45RA+ positively selected.

CDR3 DNA: TGCAGCGTTACCCTTATAGTACAAGATACGCAGTATTTT. It specifies CSVTLIVQDTQYF. This rearrangement joins TRBV29-1 to TRBJ2-3; unclear D gene. Trimming cost V 5 bases and J 5 bases, with 14 bases left between them. The CDR3 has 13 residues. Germline lookup yields CDR1 SQVTM and CDR2 ANQGSEA.